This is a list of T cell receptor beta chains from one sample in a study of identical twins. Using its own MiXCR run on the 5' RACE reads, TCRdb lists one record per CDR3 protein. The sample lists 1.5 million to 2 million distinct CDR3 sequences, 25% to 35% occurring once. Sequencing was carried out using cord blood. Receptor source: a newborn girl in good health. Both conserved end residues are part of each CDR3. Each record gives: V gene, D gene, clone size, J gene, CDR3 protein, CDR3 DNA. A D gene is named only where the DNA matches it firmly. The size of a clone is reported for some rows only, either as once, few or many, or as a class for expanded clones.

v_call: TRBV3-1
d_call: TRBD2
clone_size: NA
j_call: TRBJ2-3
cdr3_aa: CASSQAPSGLAGRTDTQYF
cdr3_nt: TGTGCCAGCAGCCAAGCCCCTTCCGGACTAGCGGGACGCACAGATACGCAGTATTTT

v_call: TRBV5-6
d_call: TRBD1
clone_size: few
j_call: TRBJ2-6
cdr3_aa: CASSFRTGYSGANVLTF
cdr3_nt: TGTGCCAGCAGCTTCAGGACAGGATACTCTGGGGCCAACGTCCTGACTTTC

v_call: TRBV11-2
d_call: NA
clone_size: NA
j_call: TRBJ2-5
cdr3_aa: CASRPSQGGFVREQYF
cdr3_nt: TGTGCCAGCCGACCGTCTCAGGGGGGATTTGTCCGTGAGCAGTACTTC

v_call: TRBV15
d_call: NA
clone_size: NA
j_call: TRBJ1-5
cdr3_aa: CATSRIQGEGQPQHF
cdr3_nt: TGTGCCACCAGCAGGATACAGGGAGAGGGTCAGCCCCAGCATTTT

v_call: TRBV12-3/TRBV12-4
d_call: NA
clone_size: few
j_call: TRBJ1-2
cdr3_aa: CASSLRRRANYGYTF
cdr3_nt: TGTGCCAGCAGTTTAAGGCGCAGGGCTAACTATGGCTACACCTTC

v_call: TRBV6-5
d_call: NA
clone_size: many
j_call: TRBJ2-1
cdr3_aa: CASRPELRGSSYNEQFF
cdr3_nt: TGTGCCAGCAGACCCGAGTTACGGGGGAGCTCCTACAATGAGCAGTTCTTC

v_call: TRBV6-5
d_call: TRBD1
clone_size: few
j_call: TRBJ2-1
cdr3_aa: CASRHRGDEQFF
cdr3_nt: TGTGCCAGCAGACACAGGGGGGATGAGCAGTTCTTC

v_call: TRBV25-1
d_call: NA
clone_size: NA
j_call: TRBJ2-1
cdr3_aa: CASSEGLEAYNEQFF
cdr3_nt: TGTGCCAGCAGTGAAGGGCTAGAAGCCTACAATGAGCAGTTCTTC

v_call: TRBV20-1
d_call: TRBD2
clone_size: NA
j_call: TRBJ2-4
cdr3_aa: CSATTSGGPYRTPAKNIQYF
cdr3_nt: TGCAGTGCAACGACTAGCGGGGGGCCATATCGTACTCCAGCCAAAAACATTCAGTACTTC

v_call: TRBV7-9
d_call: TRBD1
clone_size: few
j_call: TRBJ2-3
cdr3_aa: CASSFLSFTGGEGTDTQYF
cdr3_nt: TGTGCCAGCAGCTTCCTATCCTTTACAGGGGGCGAGGGCACAGATACGCAGTATTTT

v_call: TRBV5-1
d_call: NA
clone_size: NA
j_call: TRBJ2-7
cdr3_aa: CASSPQVNNEQYF
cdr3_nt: TGCGCCAGCAGCCCCCAGGTAAACAATGAGCAGTACTTC

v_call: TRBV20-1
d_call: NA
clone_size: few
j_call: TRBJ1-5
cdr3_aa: CSARGGQGYSNQPQHF
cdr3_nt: TGCAGTGCTAGAGGAGGTCAGGGATATAGCAATCAGCCCCAGCATTTT

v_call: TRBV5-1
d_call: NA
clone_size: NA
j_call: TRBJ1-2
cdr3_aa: CASSLAGGEGYGYTF
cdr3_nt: TGCGCCAGCAGCTTGGCCGGTGGAGAGGGCTATGGCTACACCTTC

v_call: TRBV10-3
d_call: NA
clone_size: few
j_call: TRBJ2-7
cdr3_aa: CAIKRRGGEQYF
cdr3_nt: TGTGCCATCAAACGCAGGGGTGGCGAGCAGTACTTC

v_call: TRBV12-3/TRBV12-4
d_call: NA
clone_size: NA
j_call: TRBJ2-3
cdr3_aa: CASSLPHPGKGASDTQYF
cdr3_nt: TGTGCCAGCAGTTTACCTCACCCAGGGAAGGGTGCCTCAGATACGCAGTATTTT

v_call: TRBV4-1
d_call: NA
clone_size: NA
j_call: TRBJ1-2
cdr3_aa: CASSQLGSVPSGYTF
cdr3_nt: TGCGCCAGCAGCCAACTAGGGTCAGTCCCGAGTGGCTACACCTTC

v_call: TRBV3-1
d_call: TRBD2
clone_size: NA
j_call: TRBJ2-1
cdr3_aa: CASSQGLTVNNEQFF
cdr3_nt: TGTGCCAGCAGCCAGGGACTAACGGTCAACAATGAGCAGTTCTTC

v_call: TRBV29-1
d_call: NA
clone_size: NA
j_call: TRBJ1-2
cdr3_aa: CSVGSAGRYGYTF
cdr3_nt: TGCAGCGTTGGTTCGGCAGGGAGGTATGGCTACACCTTC

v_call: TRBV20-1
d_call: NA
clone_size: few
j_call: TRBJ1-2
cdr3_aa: CSARDTGLYGYTF
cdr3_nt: TGCAGTGCTAGAGACACAGGTCTCTATGGCTACACCTTC

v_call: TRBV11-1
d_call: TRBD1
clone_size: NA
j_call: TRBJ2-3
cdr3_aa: CASSFLGQGLNTQYF
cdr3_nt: TGTGCCAGCAGCTTCCTGGGACAGGGCCTAAATACGCAGTATTTT

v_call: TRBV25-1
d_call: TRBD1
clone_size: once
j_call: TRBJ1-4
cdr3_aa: CASHDRANEKLFF
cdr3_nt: TGTGCCAGCCACGACAGGGCTAATGAAAAACTGTTTTTT

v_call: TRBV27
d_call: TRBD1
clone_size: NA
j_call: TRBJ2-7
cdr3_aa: CGSSWAGGYEQYF
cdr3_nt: TGTGGCAGCAGTTGGGCAGGGGGCTACGAGCAGTACTTC

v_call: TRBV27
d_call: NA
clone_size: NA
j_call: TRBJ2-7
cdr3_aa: CASSLRGSYVQYF
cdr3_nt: TGTGCCAGCAGTTTAAGAGGCTCCTACGTGCAGTACTTC

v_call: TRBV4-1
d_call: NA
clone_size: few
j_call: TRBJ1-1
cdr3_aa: CASSTQGHANTEAFF
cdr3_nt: TGCGCCAGCAGCACACAAGGGCACGCGAACACTGAAGCTTTCTTT

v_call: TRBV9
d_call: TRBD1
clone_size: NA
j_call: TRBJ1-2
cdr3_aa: CASSVDRRTGSDYGYTF
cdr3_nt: TGTGCCAGCAGCGTAGACAGAAGGACAGGGTCGGACTATGGCTACACCTTC